The 17 T cell receptor beta chains in this list originate from one sample, sequenced in a study of blood T cell repertoires in COVID-19. The table came from immunoSEQ multiplex PCR; TCRdb's copy has only in-frame clones and leaves some out. The table lists over 250,000 clones, 90% of them singletons. Source material: peripheral blood. These receptors were collected from a woman in her forties or fifties with COVID-19, enrolled during active disease.

CDR3 sequence: CASTPPEGHDQPQHF. CDR3 nucleotides: TGTGCCAGTACCCCCCCTGAGGGCCACGATCAGCCCCAGCATTTT. The chain employs TRBV19 and TRBJ1-5; D remains unclear. This CDR3 contains 15 residues. Germline values: CDR1 LNHDA, CDR2 SQIVND (reference sequence). Trimming left V 7 bases short and J 5 bases short, with 18 bases between.

The chain carries TRBV7-9 and TRBJ2-2; TRBD2 might be the D (6 bases). With 2 bases removed from V and 4 bases from J, the gap between germline ends came to 14 bases. CDR3 length: 16 residues. Germline V gives CDR1 SEHNR, CDR2 FQNEAQ (reference sequence). CDR3 region: CASSLWRGEGTGELFF. CDR3 bases: TGTGCCAGCAGCTTATGGAGGGGCGAGGGCACCGGGGAGCTGTTTTTT.

V is TRBV14 and J is TRBJ2-3; 14 nucleotides align to TRBD2. The junction had 7 bases not matched to a gene; V was cut back by 4 bases and J by 4 bases. This CDR3 is built from 17 residues. The germline V gene has CDR1 SGHDN and CDR2 FVKESK. The CDR3 DNA reads TGTGCCAGCAGCCCTGGCACGGGACTAGCGGGAGCAGATACGCAGTATTTT. This gives the protein CASSPGTGLAGADTQYF.

The chain employs TRBV6-2 or TRBV6-3 and TRBJ1-2, with TRBD1 identical over 8 bases. The CDR3 sequence is 17 residues long. Germline CDR1 reads MNHEY; CDR2 reads SVGEGT. Trimming at V came to 7 bases and at J to 0 bases, leaving 13 bases not matched to a gene. This chain's CDR3 is CASTPWRGQASNYGYTF. CDR3 DNA sequence: TGTGCCAGCACCCCATGGAGGGGACAGGCCTCTAACTATGGCTACACCTTC.

The chain links TRBV7-6 to TRBJ2-7; D possibly corresponds to TRBD1 (6 bases). The germline V and J ends were trimmed by 0 bases and 7 bases, with 13 bases remaining between them. This CDR3 has 14 amino acids. The V gene's germline CDR1 is SGHVS and CDR2 FNYEAQ. This chain's CDR3 is CASSLAGIQGEQYF. Written as DNA, the CDR3 is TGTGCCAGCAGCTTAGCGGGTATCCAGGGGGAGCAGTACTTC.

The chain has TRBV6-5 and TRBJ2-7; D is perhaps TRBD1 (6 bases). CDR1 MNHEY and CDR2 SVGAGI come from the germline V gene. This CDR3 has 15 residues. Between the trimmed V and J ends, which lost 8 bases and 0 bases, there was a span of 17 bases. As DNA, the CDR3 is TGTGCCAGCTTCTTTGACGTACAGGGCTCCTACGAGCAGTACTTC. Translating gives CASFFDVQGSYEQYF.

The rearrangement uses TRBV18 and TRBJ2-1, with 7 bases identical to TRBD1. The CDR3 spans 13 residues. In germline, CDR1 is KGHSH, CDR2 LQKENI. V trimming: 3 bases; J trimming: 10 bases; junction bases outside the gene matches: 6. CDR3 protein: CASSPLQGLEQFF. In nucleotides, the CDR3 is TGTGCCAGCTCACCCCTACAGGGGTTGGAGCAGTTCTTC.

The chain combines TRBV5-4 with TRBJ2-4; 10 bases line up with TRBD1. CDR3 length: 15 amino acids. J lost 9 bases, V lost 4 bases, and 10 bases had no gene match. Germline CDR1 and CDR2: SGHNT and YYREEE (reference sequence). CDR3 sequence reads: CASSEDRGAGRIQYF. CDR3 nucleotides: TGTGCCAGCAGCGAGGACAGGGGGGCGGGTCGCATTCAGTACTTC. The variable domain in full, with the rest retrieved from reference TRBV5-4 and TRBJ2-4, is ETGVTQSPTHLIKTRGQQVTLRCSSQSGHNTVSWYQQALGQGPQFIFQYYREEENGRGNFPPRFSGLQFPNYSSELNVNALELDDSALYLCASSEDRGAGRIQYFGAGTRLSVL.

The chain combines TRBV19 with TRBJ2-1; 10 bases are a match to TRBD1. CDR3 length: 15 residues. Germline CDR1 LNHDA, CDR2 SQIVND (reference sequence). J lost 9 bases, V lost 6 bases, and 11 bases had no gene match. The CDR3 DNA follows: TGTGCCAGTAGCTCCTGGGACAGGGGCCTCGGTGAGCAGTTCTTC. Its translation is CASSSWDRGLGEQFF. Full variable domain (outside the CDR3, taken from reference TRBV19 and TRBJ2-1): DGGITQSPKYLFRKEGQNVTLSCEQNLNHDAMYWYRQDPGQGLRLIYYSQIVNDFQKGDIAEGYSVSREKKESFPLTVTSAQKNPTAFYLCASSSWDRGLGEQFFGPGTRLTVL.

The DNA of the CDR3 is TGTGCCTGGAGTGGTAGGACTAGCGGGGGTCCCTACAATGAGCAGTTCTTC. Residues: CAWSGRTSGGPYNEQFF. This sequence joins TRBV30 and TRBJ2-1; TRBD2 agrees at 13 bases. This CDR3 has 17 amino acids. Trimming removed 1 base from V and 2 bases from J; junction bases left unmatched: 5. Germline V lookup: CDR1 GTSNPN, CDR2 SVGIG (reference sequence).

This sequence joins TRBV27 and TRBJ1-2; D might be TRBD1 (6 bases). Trimming removed 6 bases at V and 8 bases at J, with 13 bases between. The germline V gene has CDR1 MNHEY and CDR2 SMNVEV (reference sequence). The CDR3 is made up of 12 amino acids. As DNA, the CDR3 is TGTGCCAGCAGCCAAGAGGGGGAGGGCTACACCTTC. Protein: CASSQEGEGYTF.

The V and J genes are TRBV4-1 and TRBJ2-7; D perhaps matches TRBD1 (6 bases). This CDR3 contains 15 residues. Germline V lookup: CDR1 MGHRA, CDR2 YSYEKL. With 1 base removed from V and 5 bases from J, the gap between germline ends came to 15 bases. The CDR3 DNA is TGCGCCAGCAGCCAAGTGTACAGGGAAGGCGACGAGCAGTACTTC. It translates to CASSQVYREGDEQYF.

V and J are TRBV7-9 and TRBJ1-6, with D perhaps TRBD1 (5 bases). V lost 1 base and J lost 3, with 10 bases in between. Germline lookup yields CDR1 SEHNR and CDR2 FQNEAQ (reference sequence). This CDR3 has 16 residues. The chain's CDR3 is CASSLVQGIYNSPLHF. CDR3 in DNA: TGTGCCAGCAGCTTAGTTCAGGGAATCTATAATTCACCCCTCCACTTT.

In this sample, this clone turned up once. The chain recombines TRBV7-9 with TRBJ1-2; maybe TRBD1 (6 bases). The V gene lost 5 bases and the J gene lost 8 bases, with 21 bases spanning the gap. CDR3 length: 15 residues. Germline CDR1 SEHNR, CDR2 FQNEAQ (reference sequence). CDR3: CASSPNRDTPFGYTF. Written as DNA, the CDR3 is TGTGCCAGCAGCCCCAACAGGGATACGCCTTTCGGCTACACCTTC.

The chain uses TRBV13 and TRBJ1-2; tentative D call: TRBD1 (5 bases). The V end was cut by 4 bases, the J end by 4 bases, with 16 bases between. This CDR3 is built from 15 residues. Germline CDR1 and CDR2: PRHDT and FYEKMQ (reference sequence). CDR3 sequence reads: CASSSREGRFYGYTF. The CDR3 nucleotides read TGTGCCAGCAGCTCCCGTGAGGGGAGGTTCTATGGCTACACCTTC. The full variable domain, rest sourced from reference TRBV13 and TRBJ1-2, is AAGVIQSPRHLIKEKRETATLKCYPIPRHDTVYWYQQGPGQDPQFLISFYEKMQSDKGSIPDRFSAQQFSDYHSELNMSSLELGDSALYFCASSSREGRFYGYTFGSGTRLTVV.

V gene TRBV7-3 combines with J gene TRBJ2-1, with TRBD2 matching over 8 bases. Germline values: CDR1 SGHTA, CDR2 FQGTGA. The J segment lost 8 bases and the V segment lost 2 bases, leaving 8 bases of the junction unmatched. This CDR3 comprises 15 residues. CDR3 DNA sequence: TGTGCCAGCAGCTTAGCCCCCGGACTAGCAGATGAGCAGTTCTTC. The encoded protein is CASSLAPGLADEQFF.

The chain links TRBV6-5 to TRBJ2-7, with 7 nucleotides matching TRBD1. The CDR3 length is 14 residues. The J segment lost 4 bases and the V segment lost 6 bases, leaving 9 bases of the junction unmatched. Germline CDR1 MNHEY, CDR2 SVGAGI. The CDR3 sequence is CASRIQGMEYEQYF. In DNA, the CDR3 is TGTGCCAGCAGGATACAGGGGATGGAATACGAGCAGTACTTC.